This T cell receptor beta chain stems from a study of shared clonotypes between healthy human individuals. The overall study: CD4 naive cells filled three plates per donor, CD4 memory three, CD8 naive two and CD8 memory one. Study conclusions and caveats: Memory subsets generally showed smaller estimated richness than naive subsets did.

The sample holds a few counts of this clone. Antigen unknown. Germline assignment: CDR1 LNHDA and CDR2 SQIVND (reference sequence). With 4 bases clipped from V and 4 bases from J, the junction kept 4 bases outside the gene matches. CDR3 length equals 14 residues. The assay was run at deep level. As originally analysed: As immunoSEQ supplied junction-only sequences (without quality scores), filtering differed. TCRdb's table, derived via immunoSEQ multiplex PCR, lists solely in-frame clones and lacks some. The V and J calls and clone size are taken from that table; D and trimming were inferred from the DNA. The sample consists of under 750,000 clones, roughly 72% of them appearing once.

Sequenced: memory CD4+ T cells sorted from blood. This sample's subset: CD45RA-negative fraction. This clonotype was sampled from a woman in her thirties in good health. The V and J genes are TRBV19 and TRBJ1-5; 7 bases align to TRBD1. The DNA for the CDR3 is TGTGCCAGTAGTAAGGGGGCAGGGAATCAGCCCCAGCATTTT. It yields the protein CASSKGAGNQPQHF.